One sample yielded the 4 T cell receptor beta chains listed below, sequenced in a study of T cell repertoires in cytomegalovirus infection. TCRdb reprocessed the reads with MiXCR, giving one entry per CDR3 protein. The sample lists approximately 730,000 distinct CDR3 sequences; around 32% were seen once. Their antigen targets remain unknown. This specimen consisted of cultured PBMCs, obtained from culture after CMV antigen stimulation. The receptors originated from a human donor in good health (CMV status not recorded). Some clones in this sample may be carry-over from other donors' samples.

Only a few counts were recorded for this clonotype. The chain uses TRBV25-1 and TRBJ2-5; D is ambiguous. The CDR3 spans 14 residues. Trimming left V 6 bases short and J 7 bases short, with 18 bases between. Per the germline V gene, CDR1 is MGHDK and CDR2 is SYGVNS. In nucleotides, the CDR3 is TGTGCCAGCAGGCCTCCCCCGGGTGGGTGGACCCAGTACTTC. Protein sequence: CASRPPPGGWTQYF.

The chain has TRBV10-2 and TRBJ1-1; no clear D gene. The germline gives CDR1 WSHSY, CDR2 SAAADI. The germline V and J ends were trimmed by 2 bases and 2 bases, with 9 bases remaining between them. The CDR3 totals 14 residues. As DNA, the CDR3 is TGCGCCAGCAGTGAGGGGGTAGCCAACACTGAAGCTTTCTTT. Its protein is CASSEGVANTEAFF.

This clonotype was detected once. The chain joins TRBV12-3 or TRBV12-4 to TRBJ1-2; maybe TRBD1 (5 bases). Between the trimmed V and J ends, which lost 3 bases and 6 bases, there was a span of 14 bases. The CDR3 is 14 residues long. In nucleotides, the CDR3 is TGTGCCAGCAGTTTTGTGGGCGGGGGTAATGGCTACACCTTC. It encodes CASSFVGGGNGYTF.

The CDR3 protein is CAPLSLGQYF. CDR3 nucleotide sequence: TGTGCCCCCTTGTCCCTTGGGCAGTACTTC. This sequence joins TRBV7-2 and TRBJ2-7; no reliable D call. The V end was cut by 11 bases, the J end by 9 bases, with 14 bases between. The CDR3 is 10 residues long. CDR1 and CDR2 from the germline V gene are SGHTA and FQGNSA.